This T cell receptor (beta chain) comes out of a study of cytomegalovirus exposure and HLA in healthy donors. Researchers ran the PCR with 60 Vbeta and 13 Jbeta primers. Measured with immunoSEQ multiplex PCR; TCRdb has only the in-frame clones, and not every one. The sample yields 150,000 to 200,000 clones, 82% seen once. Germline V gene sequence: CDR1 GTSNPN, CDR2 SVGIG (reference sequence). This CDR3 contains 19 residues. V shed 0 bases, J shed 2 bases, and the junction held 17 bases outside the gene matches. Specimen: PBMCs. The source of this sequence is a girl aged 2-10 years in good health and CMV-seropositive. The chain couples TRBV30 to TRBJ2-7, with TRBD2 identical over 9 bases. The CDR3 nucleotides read TGTGCCTGGAGTGTACAAAAGTCCAGCGGGAGGCCCAATACCTACGAGCAGTACTTC. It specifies CAWSVQKSSGRPNTYEQYF. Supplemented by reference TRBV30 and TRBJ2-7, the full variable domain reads SQTIHQWPATLVQPVGSPLSLECTVEGTSNPNLYWYRQAAGRGLQLLFYSVGIGQISSEVPQNLSASRPQDRQFILSSKKLLLSDSGFYLCAWSVQKSSGRPNTYEQYFGPGTRLTVT.